This TCR beta chain was identified in a study of monozygotic twins with inflammatory bowel disease. The CDR3 length is 12 residues. Germline CDR1 and CDR2: LGHDT and YNNKEL (reference sequence). The template switching step added UMIs that contained a 6-nucleotide sample barcode. TCRdb processed the 5' RACE reads again and assigns one entry to each CDR3 protein, with no DNA. In all, the sample yields more than 350,000 distinct CDR3 sequences. For every donor, one blood sample of about 2.5 ml was drawn. This sequence originates from a human donor with ulcerative colitis or Crohn's disease, or a healthy co-twin of an affected twin (not recorded which). Specimen: blood. The J gene is TRBJ2-4, the V gene TRBV3-1. The CDR3 protein is CASSQAENIQYF.